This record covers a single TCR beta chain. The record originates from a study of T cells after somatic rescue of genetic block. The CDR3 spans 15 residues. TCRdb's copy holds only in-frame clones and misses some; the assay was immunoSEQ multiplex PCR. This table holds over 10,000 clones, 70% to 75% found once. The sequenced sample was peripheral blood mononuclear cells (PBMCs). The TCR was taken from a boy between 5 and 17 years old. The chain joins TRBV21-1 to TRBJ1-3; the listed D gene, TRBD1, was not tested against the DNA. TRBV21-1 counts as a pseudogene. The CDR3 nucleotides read TGTGCCAGCAGCAAAGAGCCGTCAGGGCGAAACACCATATATTTT. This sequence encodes CASSKEPSGRNTIYF.